This T cell receptor (beta chain) was captured by sequencing in a study of tumour-infiltrating T cells in Burkitt lymphoma. CDR1 is LNHNV and CDR2 is YYDKDF in the germline V gene (reference sequence). This CDR3 spans 16 amino acids. V lost 1 base and J 4 bases, leaving 13 bases between the germline ends. This clone was observed a handful of times. Assay: immunoSEQ multiplex PCR; the TCRdb copy retains only in-frame clones and omits some. The table has 14,000 or so clones, about 33% seen once. The chain combines TRBV15 with TRBJ2-2, with D possibly matching TRBD1 (5 bases). The sample comprised tumor tissue. This sequence originates from a human donor with diffuse large B-cell lymphoma. CDR3 amino acids: CATSRGGQWGTGELFF. The CDR3 DNA follows: TGTGCCACCAGCAGAGGTGGACAATGGGGCACCGGGGAGCTGTTTTTT.